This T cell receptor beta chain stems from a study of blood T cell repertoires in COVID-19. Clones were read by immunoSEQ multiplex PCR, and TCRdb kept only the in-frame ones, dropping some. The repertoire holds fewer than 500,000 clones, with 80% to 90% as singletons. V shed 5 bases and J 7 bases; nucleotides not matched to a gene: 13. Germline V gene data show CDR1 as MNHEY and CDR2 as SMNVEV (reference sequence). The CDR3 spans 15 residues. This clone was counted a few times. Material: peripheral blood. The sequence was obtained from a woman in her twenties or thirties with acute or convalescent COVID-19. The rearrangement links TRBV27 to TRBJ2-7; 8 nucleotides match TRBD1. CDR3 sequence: CASSPQSRGRGEQYF. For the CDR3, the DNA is TGTGCCAGCAGTCCCCAGAGCAGGGGGCGCGGGGAGCAGTACTTC.